A single sample is the source of the 10 T cell receptor beta chains below, sequenced in a study of neurological immune-mediated disorders. TCRdb processed the 5' RACE reads anew with MiXCR; each CDR3 protein has one entry. Here the sample spans approximately 40,000 distinct CDR3 sequences, approximately 12% being singletons. Input material: PBMCs. The receptors come from a female donor in good health.

This clonotype was seen repeatedly, ten times or more. The chain has TRBV6-5 and TRBJ2-7, with 8 bases that match TRBD1. The CDR3 spans 13 residues. V lost 5 bases and J lost 6; bases outside the gene matches: 6. Germline values: CDR1 MNHEY, CDR2 SVGAGI. CDR3 DNA: TGTGCCAGCAGTCCTGGACAGGGTGCCGAGCAGTACTTC. It translates to CASSPGQGAEQYF.

The table lists this clonotype with many counts. V gene TRBV5-1 combines with J gene TRBJ2-1; no firm D call. Per the germline V gene, CDR1 is SGHRS and CDR2 is YFSETQ. Trimming shortened V by 4 bases and J by 1 base, and 9 bases separated the two germline ends. The CDR3 is made up of 14 amino acids. This CDR3 reads CASSRAESYNEQFF. As DNA, the CDR3 is TGCGCCAGCAGCCGGGCCGAGTCCTACAATGAGCAGTTCTTC.

This clonotype showed up many times. The rearrangement joins TRBV6-6 to TRBJ1-2; 7 nucleotides align to TRBD1. Germline lookup yields CDR1 MNHNY and CDR2 SVGAGI (reference sequence). V lost 5 bases to trimming and J lost 3 bases; unmatched junction nucleotides: 9. The CDR3 consists of 15 residues. CDR3 sequence reads: CASSRYQGGDYGYTF. The CDR3 nucleotides read TGTGCCAGCAGTCGATATCAAGGGGGCGACTATGGCTACACCTTC.

This clonotype was recorded many times. The chain employs TRBV5-1 and TRBJ2-4; the match to TRBD2 covers 9 bases. The V gene end was trimmed by 2 bases and the J gene end by 3 bases; junction bases not matched to a gene: 3. CDR3 size: 15 residues. The germline V gene encodes CDR1 SGHRS and CDR2 YFSETQ. CDR3 region: CASSLAGGDKNIQYF. In nucleotides, the CDR3 is TGCGCCAGCAGCTTAGCGGGGGGCGACAAAAACATTCAGTACTTC.

This clonotype was recorded at least ten times. The V gene is TRBV4-2, the J gene TRBJ2-5; perhaps TRBD1 as D (5 bases). From germline, CDR1 is LGHNA and CDR2 YNFKEQ. Trimming took 0 bases from V and 1 from J, leaving 9 bases between them. The CDR3 has 15 residues. CDR3 sequence: CASSQEGQIQETQYF. DNA for the CDR3: TGTGCCAGCAGCCAAGAGGGGCAAATCCAAGAGACCCAGTACTTC.

This clonotype came up many times. This rearrangement joins TRBV5-1 to TRBJ2-1, with 10 bases lining up with TRBD2. The CDR3 runs to 14 residues. Per germline, CDR1 SGHRS and CDR2 YFSETQ. V shed 2 bases and J 9 bases; nucleotides not matched to a gene: 5. The CDR3 reads CASSFLAGVGEQFF. DNA of the CDR3: TGCGCCAGCAGCTTCCTAGCGGGAGTGGGTGAGCAGTTCTTC.

This clonotype appeared many times. This sequence joins TRBV5-1 and TRBJ1-3, with TRBD1 identical over 8 bases. Germline CDR1 and CDR2: SGHRS and YFSETQ. This CDR3 comprises 14 residues. Unmatched junction bases numbered 1, after V lost 1 base and J lost 4 bases. The CDR3 spells CASSLTGGGNTIYF. DNA of the CDR3: TGCGCCAGCAGCTTGACAGGGGGAGGAAACACCATATATTTT.

This clonotype has at least ten counts. The chain links TRBV20-1 to TRBJ1-1; D gene ambiguous. Germline values: CDR1 DFQATT, CDR2 SNEGSKA (reference sequence). CDR3 size: 13 residues. Between the trimmed V and J ends, which lost 5 bases and 1 base, there was a span of 11 bases. The CDR3 region has the DNA TGCAGTGCTCCTTCGCCCCGGAACACTGAAGCTTTCTTT. This translates into CSAPSPRNTEAFF.

Ten or more counts support this clonotype. The CDR3 region has the DNA TGTGCCACCAGCAGAGATAGGATTGGCGGGAAGGGCACAGATACGCAGTATTTT. This gives the protein CATSRDRIGGKGTDTQYF. The chain has TRBV15 and TRBJ2-3, with D possibly TRBD2 on 6 matching bases. This CDR3 region has 18 residues. CDR1 and CDR2 from the germline V gene are LNHNV and YYDKDF (reference sequence). V lost 0 bases, J lost 1 base, and 17 bases lay in between.

This clonotype has only a few counts. This chain links TRBV18 with TRBJ2-3, with a weak D call TRBD2 (6 bases). V was cut by 5 bases and J by 2 bases, with 23 bases left in between. There are 18 residues in the CDR3. Germline-derived CDR1 and CDR2 are KGHSH and LQKENI. CDR3 coding DNA: TGTGCCAGCTCATCCAACGCAGTTCTAGCGAAAAACACAGATACGCAGTATTTT. Its translation is CASSSNAVLAKNTDTQYF. The full variable domain, rest sourced from reference TRBV18 and TRBJ2-3, is NAGVMQNPRHLVRRRGQEARLRCSPMKGHSHVYWYRQLPEEGLKFMVYLQKENIIDESGMPKERFSAEFPKEGPSILRIQQVVRGDSAAYFCASSSNAVLAKNTDTQYFGPGTRLTVL.